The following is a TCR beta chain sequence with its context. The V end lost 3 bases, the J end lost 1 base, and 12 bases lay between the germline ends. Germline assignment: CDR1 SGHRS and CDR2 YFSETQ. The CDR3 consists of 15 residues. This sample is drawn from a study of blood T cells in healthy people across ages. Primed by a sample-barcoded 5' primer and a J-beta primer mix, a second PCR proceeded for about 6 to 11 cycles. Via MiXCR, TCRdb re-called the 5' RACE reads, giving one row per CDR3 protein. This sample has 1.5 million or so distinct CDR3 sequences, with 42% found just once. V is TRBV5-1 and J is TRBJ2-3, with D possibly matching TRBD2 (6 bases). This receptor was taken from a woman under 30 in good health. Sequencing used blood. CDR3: CASSSSAGRTDTQYF. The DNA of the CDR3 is TGCGCCAGCAGCTCGAGCGCGGGGCGCACAGATACGCAGTATTTT.